This T cell receptor beta chain was captured by sequencing in a study of glioma-infiltrating T cells after dendritic cell vaccination. Study at large: Samples are from glioblastoma patients in Phase I and II dendritic cell vaccine trials.

Some clones are missing from TCRdb's copy, which holds only in-frame ones; the method was immunoSEQ multiplex PCR. This table has 75,000 to 85,000 clones, around 87% appearing once. With V trimmed by 0 bases and J by 8 bases, 7 bases remained unmatched. Germline lookup yields CDR1 SGHTS and CDR2 YDEGEE. There are 15 residues in the CDR3. Time point here: after dendritic cell vaccination, including at tumor progression/relapse. The clonotype originates from a human donor with glioblastoma. V is TRBV5-8 and J is TRBJ1-2; 10 nucleotides agree with TRBD1. This sample comprised blood, obtained after dendritic cell vaccination. The CDR3 reads CASSLGQGAGGGYTF. CDR3 coding DNA: TGTGCCAGCAGCTTGGGACAGGGGGCTGGCGGCGGCTACACCTTC.